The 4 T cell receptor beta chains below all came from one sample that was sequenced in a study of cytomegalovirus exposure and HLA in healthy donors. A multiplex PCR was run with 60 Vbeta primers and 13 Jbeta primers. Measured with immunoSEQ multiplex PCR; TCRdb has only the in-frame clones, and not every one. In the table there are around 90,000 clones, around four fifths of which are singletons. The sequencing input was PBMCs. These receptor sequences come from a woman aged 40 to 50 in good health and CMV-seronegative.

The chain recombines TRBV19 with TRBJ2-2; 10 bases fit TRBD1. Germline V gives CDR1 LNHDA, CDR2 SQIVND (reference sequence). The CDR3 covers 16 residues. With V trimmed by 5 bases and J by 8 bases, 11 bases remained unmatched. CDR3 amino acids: CASSSETGGWGGELFF. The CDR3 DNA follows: TGTGCCAGTAGTTCGGAGACAGGGGGCTGGGGAGGGGAGCTGTTTTTT.

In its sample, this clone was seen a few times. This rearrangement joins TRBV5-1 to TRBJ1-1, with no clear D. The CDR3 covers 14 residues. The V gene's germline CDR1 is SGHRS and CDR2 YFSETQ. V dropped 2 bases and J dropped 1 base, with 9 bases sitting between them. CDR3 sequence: CASSFGLSNTEAFF. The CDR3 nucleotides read TGCGCCAGCAGCTTCGGACTCTCGAACACTGAAGCTTTCTTT. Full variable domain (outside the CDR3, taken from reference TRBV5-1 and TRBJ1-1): KAGVTQTPRYLIKTRGQQVTLSCSPISGHRSVSWYQQTPGQGLQFLFEYFSETQRNKGNFPGRFSGRQFSNSRSEMNVSTLELGDSALYLCASSFGLSNTEAFFGQGTRLTVV.

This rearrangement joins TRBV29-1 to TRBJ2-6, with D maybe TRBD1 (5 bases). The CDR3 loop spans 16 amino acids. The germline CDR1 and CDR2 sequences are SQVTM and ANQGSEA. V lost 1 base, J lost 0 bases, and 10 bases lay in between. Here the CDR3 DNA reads TGCAGCGTTGAAGGGGGCAGAACCTCTGGGGCCAACGTCCTGACTTTC. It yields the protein CSVEGGRTSGANVLTF.

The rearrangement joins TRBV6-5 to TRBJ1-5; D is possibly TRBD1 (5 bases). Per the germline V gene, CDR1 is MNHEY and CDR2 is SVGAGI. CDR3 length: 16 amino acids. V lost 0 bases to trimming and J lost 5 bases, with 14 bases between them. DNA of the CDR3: TGTGCCAGCAGTTACTCATCCGTGCAGGGCGATCAGCCCCAGCATTTT. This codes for CASSYSSVQGDQPQHF.